The source of this T cell receptor (beta chain) is a study of shared clonotypes between healthy human individuals. Regarding the study as a whole: Few donors limited the genetic and exposure-history diversity represented. In the sorted subsets, rarefaction showed sequencing was incomplete despite large depth.

In the authors' methods: Filtering was not the same, since immunoSEQ gave junction-only sequences without quality scores. Only in-frame clones appear in the TCRdb table, and some are missing; sequencing was by immunoSEQ multiplex PCR. V and J calls and clone size are copied from that table; D and trimming were computed from the DNA. The table lists more than 2,000,000 clones, over 90% of them singletons, with around 0.4% in the top ten. With regard to this clone: The target antigen is unknown.

V was shortened by 5 bases and J by 2 bases, with 11 bases between the two germline ends. CDR1 is GTSNPN, CDR2 SVGIG, per germline (reference sequence). This CDR3 contains 13 residues. Sequences were obtained from naive CD4+ T cells from PBMCs. Stated subset: CD45RA+ positively selected. The chain joins TRBV30 to TRBJ2-3; D remains unclear. The clonotype originates from a man younger than 30 in good health. Some clones in this sample may be carry-over from other donors' samples. The CDR3 is CAWERAHTDTQYF. CDR3 coding DNA: TGTGCCTGGGAGCGAGCGCACACAGATACGCAGTATTTT.